What follows describes a single T cell receptor (beta chain). This clone was found once. Its antigen specificity is not known. It has no much larger one-base neighbor in the sample; base qualities were not kept. This sample stems from a study of technical replicates of blood from a handful of donors listed by TCRdb under 2017. The library was prepared using the immunoSEQ multiplex PCR assay. TCRdb holds this immuneACCESS table with in-frame rearrangements only. Some clones are missing; in checked studies, unresolved V genes explain under half, and the rest has no known cause. In all, the sample holds around 13,000 clones, and more than 85% of those were seen once. The top ten clonotypes cover 7% to 9% of the sample. The germline V gene supplies CDR1 ENHRY and CDR2 SYGVKD. V trim: 6 bases; J trim: 4 bases; unmatched bases: 3. The CDR3 measures 15 amino acids from cysteine to phenylalanine. Only CDR3 DNA is held: 45 bases, read in frame from base 1.

The rearrangement combines TRBV10-3 with TRBJ2-1, with 13 bases matching TRBD2. Sequencing was carried out using PBMCs. This receptor was identified in a human donor in good health. The nucleotide sequence reads as follows: TGTGCCATCAGCCGGACTAGCGGGAGTTACAATGAGCAGTTCTTC. Its amino acids are CAISRTSGSYNEQFF.